This passage covers 3 T cell receptor beta chains from one sample sequenced in a study. TCRdb re-derived calls from the 5' RACE reads in MiXCR, one entry per CDR3 protein. The sample has roughly 4,900 distinct CDR3 sequences, 36% seen once. Material for sequencing was memory CD4+ T cells sorted from blood. Subset denoted: memory CD4+ T cells, CD4+CD45RO+CD25-. These receptors all stem from a female donor with breast cancer.

This clonotype was picked up a small number of times. The gene calls are TRBV12-3 or TRBV12-4 and TRBJ1-2; 8 nucleotides agree with TRBD1. After removal of 5 bases from V and 4 bases from J, the junction contained 6 bases not matched to a gene. The CDR3 sequence is 14 residues long. Written as DNA, the CDR3 is TGTGCCAGCAGTGCCAGGGGGCGATCCTATGGCTACACCTTC. Translation gives CASSARGRSYGYTF.

By share, this clonotype ranks as medium-sized. The genes are TRBV9 and TRBJ2-7; TRBD1 matches 7 bases. CDR3 size: 13 residues. Germline V gene lookup returns CDR1 SGDLS and CDR2 YYNGEE. The V gene end was trimmed by 0 bases and the J gene end by 3 bases; junction bases not matched to a gene: 0. The CDR3 loop reads CASSVGDSYEQYF. The CDR3, as DNA: TGTGCCAGCAGCGTAGGGGACAGCTACGAGCAGTACTTC.

The chain uses TRBV3-1 and TRBJ2-3; D is unresolved. Germline CDR1 LGHDT, CDR2 YNNKEL (reference sequence). V lost 6 bases and J 2 bases, leaving 3 bases between the germline ends. This CDR3 is 11 amino acids long. Written as DNA, the CDR3 is TGTGCCAGCAGAGACACAGATACGCAGTATTTT. Encoded protein: CASRDTDTQYF.